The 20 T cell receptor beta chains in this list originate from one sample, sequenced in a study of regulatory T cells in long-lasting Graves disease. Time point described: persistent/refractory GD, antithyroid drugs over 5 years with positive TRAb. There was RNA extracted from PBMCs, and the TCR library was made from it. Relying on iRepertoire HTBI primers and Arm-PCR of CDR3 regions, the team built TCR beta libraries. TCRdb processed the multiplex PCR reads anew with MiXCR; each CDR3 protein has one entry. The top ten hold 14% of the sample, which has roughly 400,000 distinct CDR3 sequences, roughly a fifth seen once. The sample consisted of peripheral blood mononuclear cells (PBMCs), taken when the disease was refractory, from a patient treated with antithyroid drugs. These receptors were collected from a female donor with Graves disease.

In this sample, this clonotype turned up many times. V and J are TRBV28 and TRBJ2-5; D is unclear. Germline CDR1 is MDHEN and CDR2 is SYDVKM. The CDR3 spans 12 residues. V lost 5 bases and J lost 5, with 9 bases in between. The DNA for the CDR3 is TGTGCCAGCAGTCCACAGTCTGAGACCCAGTACTTC. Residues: CASSPQSETQYF.

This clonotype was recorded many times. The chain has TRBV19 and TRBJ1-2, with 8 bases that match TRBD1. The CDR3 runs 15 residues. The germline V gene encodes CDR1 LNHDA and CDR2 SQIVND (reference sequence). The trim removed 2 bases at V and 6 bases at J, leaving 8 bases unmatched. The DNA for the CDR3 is TGTGCCAGTAGTATACACCAGACAGGGGACCATGGCTACACCTTC. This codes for CASSIHQTGDHGYTF.

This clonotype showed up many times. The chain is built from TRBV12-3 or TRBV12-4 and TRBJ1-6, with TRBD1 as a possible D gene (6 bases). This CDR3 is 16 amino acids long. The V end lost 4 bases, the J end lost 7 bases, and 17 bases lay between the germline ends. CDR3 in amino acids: CASSYETGTTNSPLHF. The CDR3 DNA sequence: TGTGCCAGCAGTTACGAAACCGGGACAACGAATTCACCCCTCCACTTT.

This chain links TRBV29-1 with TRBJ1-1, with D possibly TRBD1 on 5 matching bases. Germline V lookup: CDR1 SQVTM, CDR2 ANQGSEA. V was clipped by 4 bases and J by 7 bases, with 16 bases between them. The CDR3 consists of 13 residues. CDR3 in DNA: TGCAGCGTTGTAGTCAGGGCCCGATTTGAAGCTTTCTTT. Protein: CSVVVRARFEAFF.

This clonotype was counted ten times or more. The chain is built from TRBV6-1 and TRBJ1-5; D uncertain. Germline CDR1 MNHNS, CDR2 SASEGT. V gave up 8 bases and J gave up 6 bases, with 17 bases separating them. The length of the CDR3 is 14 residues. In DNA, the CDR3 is TGTGCCAGCTCCGGGATCCAGGTTAGTCAGCCCCAGCATTTT. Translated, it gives CASSGIQVSQPQHF.

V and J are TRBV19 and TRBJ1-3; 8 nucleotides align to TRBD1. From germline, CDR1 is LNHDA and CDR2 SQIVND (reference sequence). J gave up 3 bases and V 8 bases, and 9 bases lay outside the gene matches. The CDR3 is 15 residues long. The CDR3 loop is CASPLAGGLGNTIYF. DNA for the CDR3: TGTGCCAGTCCCCTGGCAGGGGGCCTTGGAAACACCATATATTTT.

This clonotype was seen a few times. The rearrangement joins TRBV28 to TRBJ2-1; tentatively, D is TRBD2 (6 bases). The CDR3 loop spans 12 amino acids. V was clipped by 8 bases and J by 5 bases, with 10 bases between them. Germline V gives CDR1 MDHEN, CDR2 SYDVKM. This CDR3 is CASQTRNNEQFF. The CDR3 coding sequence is TGTGCCAGCCAGACTAGGAACAATGAGCAGTTCTTC.

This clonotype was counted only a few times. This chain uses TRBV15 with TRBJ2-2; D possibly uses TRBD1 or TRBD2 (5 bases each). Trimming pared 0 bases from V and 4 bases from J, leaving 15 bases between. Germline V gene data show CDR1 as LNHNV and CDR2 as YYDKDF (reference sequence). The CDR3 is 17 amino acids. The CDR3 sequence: CATSRDLTRTITGELFF. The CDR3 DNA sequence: TGTGCCACCAGCAGAGATCTAACTAGGACAATCACCGGGGAGCTGTTTTTT.

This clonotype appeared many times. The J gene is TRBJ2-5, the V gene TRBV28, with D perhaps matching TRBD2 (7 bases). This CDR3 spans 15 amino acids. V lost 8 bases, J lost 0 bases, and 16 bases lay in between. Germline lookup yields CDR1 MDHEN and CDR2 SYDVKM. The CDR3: CASEGGLGNQETQYF. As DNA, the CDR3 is TGTGCCAGCGAGGGGGGGCTGGGTAACCAAGAGACCCAGTACTTC.

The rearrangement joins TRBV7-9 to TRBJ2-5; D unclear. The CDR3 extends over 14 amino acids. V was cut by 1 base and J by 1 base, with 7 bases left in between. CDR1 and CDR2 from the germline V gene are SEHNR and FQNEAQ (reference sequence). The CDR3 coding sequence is TGTGCCAGCAGCTTAGTGGGATTCCAAGAGACCCAGTACTTC. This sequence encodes CASSLVGFQETQYF.

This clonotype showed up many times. The CDR3 DNA reads as TGTGCCAGCAGTTTATTCGATCGTCCGACAGGGTTTTCACCCCTCCACTTT. It yields the protein CASSLFDRPTGFSPLHF. The V gene is TRBV27, the J gene TRBJ1-6, with 7 bases aligning to TRBD1. This CDR3 region has 17 residues. Germline V gene data show CDR1 as MNHEY and CDR2 as SMNVEV (reference sequence). Trimming removed 1 base from V and 9 bases from J; junction bases left unmatched: 12.

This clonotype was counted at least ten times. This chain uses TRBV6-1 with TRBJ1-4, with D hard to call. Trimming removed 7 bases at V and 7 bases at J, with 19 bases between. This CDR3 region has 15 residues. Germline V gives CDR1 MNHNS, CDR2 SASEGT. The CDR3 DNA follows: TGTGCCAGCAATCCGCGAGGTCGGGAAGTTGAAAAACTGTTTTTT. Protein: CASNPRGREVEKLFF.

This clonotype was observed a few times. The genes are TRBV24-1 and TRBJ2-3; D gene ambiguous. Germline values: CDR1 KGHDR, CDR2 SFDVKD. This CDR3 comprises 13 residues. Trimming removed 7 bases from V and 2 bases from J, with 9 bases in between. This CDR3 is CATSPAYTDTQYF. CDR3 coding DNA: TGTGCCACCAGCCCAGCCTACACAGATACGCAGTATTTT.

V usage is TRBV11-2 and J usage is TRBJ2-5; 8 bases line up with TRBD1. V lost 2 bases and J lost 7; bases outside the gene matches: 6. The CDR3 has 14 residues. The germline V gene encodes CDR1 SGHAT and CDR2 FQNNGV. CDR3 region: CASSLKDRDRTQYF. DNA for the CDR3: TGTGCCAGCAGCTTAAAGGACAGGGATAGGACCCAGTACTTC.

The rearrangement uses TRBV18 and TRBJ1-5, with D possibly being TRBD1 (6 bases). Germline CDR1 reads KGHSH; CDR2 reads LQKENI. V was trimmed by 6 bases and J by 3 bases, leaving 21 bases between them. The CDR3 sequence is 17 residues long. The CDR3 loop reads CASSTGEEPTFNQPQHF. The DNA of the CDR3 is TGTGCCAGCTCGACAGGTGAGGAGCCCACTTTCAATCAGCCCCAGCATTTT. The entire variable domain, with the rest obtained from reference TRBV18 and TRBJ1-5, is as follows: NAGVMQNPRHLVRRRGQEARLRCSPMKGHSHVYWYRQLPEEGLKFMVYLQKENIIDESGMPKERFSAEFPKEGPSILRIQQVVRGDSAAYFCASSTGEEPTFNQPQHFGDGTRLSIL.

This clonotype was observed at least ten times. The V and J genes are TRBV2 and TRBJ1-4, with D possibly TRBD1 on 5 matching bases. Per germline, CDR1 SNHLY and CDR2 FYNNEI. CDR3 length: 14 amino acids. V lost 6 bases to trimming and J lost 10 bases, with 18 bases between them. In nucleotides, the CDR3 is TGTGCCAGCAGCCTAACAGGTCCCGGGGGAAAACTGTTTTTT. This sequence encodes CASSLTGPGGKLFF.

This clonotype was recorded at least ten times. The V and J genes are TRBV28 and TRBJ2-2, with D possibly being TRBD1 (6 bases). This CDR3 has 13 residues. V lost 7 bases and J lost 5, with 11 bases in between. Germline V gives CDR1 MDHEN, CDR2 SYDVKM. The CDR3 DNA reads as TGTGCCAGCACCCCTACAGGGACCGGGGAGCTGTTTTTT. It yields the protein CASTPTGTGELFF.

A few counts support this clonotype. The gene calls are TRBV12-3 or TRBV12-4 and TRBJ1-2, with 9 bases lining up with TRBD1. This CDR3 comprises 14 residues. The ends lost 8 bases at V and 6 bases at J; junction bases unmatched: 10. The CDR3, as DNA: TGTGCCAGCCGCCCGACAGGGGGTTTTCATGGCTACACCTTC. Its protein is CASRPTGGFHGYTF.

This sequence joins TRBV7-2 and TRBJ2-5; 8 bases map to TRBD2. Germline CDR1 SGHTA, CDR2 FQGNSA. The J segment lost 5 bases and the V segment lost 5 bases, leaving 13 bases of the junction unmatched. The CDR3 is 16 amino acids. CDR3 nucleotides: TGTGCCAGCAGCGGAGTAGCGGGAAGGGGAGGGGAGACCCAGTACTTC. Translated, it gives CASSGVAGRGGETQYF.

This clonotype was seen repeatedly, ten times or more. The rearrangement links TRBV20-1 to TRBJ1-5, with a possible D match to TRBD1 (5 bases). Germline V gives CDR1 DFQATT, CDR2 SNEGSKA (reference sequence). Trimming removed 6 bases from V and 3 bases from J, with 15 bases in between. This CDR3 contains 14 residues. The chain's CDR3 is CSASEGRVNQPQHF. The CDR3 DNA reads TGCAGTGCGAGCGAGGGGAGGGTCAATCAGCCCCAGCATTTT.